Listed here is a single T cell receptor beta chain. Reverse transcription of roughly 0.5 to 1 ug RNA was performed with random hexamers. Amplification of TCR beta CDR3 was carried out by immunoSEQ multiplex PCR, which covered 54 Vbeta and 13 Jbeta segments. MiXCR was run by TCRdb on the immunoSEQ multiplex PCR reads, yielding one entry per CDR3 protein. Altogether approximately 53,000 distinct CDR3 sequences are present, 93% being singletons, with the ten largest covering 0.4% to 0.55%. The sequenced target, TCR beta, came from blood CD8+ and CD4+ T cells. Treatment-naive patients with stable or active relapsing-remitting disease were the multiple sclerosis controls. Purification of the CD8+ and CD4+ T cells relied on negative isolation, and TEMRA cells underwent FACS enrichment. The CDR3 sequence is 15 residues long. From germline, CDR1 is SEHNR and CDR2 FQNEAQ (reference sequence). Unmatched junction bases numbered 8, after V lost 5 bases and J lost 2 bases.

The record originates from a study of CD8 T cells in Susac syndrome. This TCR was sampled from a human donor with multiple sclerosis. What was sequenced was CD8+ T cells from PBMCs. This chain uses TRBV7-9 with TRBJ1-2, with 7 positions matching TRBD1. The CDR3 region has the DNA TGTGCCAGCAGCGCTATCAACAGGGGAAACTATGGCTACACCTTC. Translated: CASSAINRGNYGYTF.